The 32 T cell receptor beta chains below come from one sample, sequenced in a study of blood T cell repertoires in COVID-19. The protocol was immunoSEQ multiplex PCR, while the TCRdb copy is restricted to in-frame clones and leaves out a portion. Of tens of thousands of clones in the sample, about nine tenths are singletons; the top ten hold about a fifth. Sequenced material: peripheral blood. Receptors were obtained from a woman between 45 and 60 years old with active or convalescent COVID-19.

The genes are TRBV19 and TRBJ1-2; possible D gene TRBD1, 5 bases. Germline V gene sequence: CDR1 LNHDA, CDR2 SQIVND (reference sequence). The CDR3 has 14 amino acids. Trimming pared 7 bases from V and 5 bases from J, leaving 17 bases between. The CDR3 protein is CASNTGERHYGYTF. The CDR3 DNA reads TGTGCCAGTAATACAGGAGAAAGACATTATGGCTACACCTTC. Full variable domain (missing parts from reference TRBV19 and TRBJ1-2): DGGITQSPKYLFRKEGQNVTLSCEQNLNHDAMYWYRQDPGQGLRLIYYSQIVNDFQKGDIAEGYSVSREKKESFPLTVTSAQKNPTAFYLCASNTGERHYGYTFGSGTRLTVV.

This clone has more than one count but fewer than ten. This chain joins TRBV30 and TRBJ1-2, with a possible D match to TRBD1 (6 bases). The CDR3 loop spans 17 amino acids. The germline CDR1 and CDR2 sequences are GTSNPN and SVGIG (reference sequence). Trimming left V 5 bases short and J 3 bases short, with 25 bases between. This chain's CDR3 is CAWSHVQRGQFDYGYTF. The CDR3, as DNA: TGTGCCTGGTCCCACGTCCAAAGAGGACAGTTCGACTATGGCTACACCTTC.

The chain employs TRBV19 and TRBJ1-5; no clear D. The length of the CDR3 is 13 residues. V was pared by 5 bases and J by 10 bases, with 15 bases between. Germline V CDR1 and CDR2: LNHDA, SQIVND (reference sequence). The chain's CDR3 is CASSPLGPLPQHF. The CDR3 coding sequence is TGTGCCAGTAGTCCCCTGGGCCCCCTACCCCAGCATTTT.

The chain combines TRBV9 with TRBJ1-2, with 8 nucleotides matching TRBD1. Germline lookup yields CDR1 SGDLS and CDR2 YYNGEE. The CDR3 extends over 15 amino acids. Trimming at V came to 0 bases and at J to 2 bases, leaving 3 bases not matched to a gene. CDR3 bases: TGTGCCAGCAGCGTAGGGACAGGGCTAAACTATGGCTACACCTTC. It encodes CASSVGTGLNYGYTF.

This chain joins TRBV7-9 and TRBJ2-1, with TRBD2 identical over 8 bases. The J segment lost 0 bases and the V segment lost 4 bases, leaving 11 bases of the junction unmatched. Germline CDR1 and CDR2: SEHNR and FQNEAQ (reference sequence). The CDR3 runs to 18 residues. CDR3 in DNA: TGTGCCAGCAGCTGGGACTTAAAGCGGGGGAGCTCCTACAATGAGCAGTTCTTC. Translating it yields CASSWDLKRGSSYNEQFF.

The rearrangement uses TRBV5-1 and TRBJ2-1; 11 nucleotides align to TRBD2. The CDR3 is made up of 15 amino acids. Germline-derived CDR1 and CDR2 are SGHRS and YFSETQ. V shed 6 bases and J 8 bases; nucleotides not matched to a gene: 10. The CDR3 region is CASKSLAGDTDEQFF. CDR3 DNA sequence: TGCGCCAGCAAGTCACTAGCGGGAGATACCGATGAGCAGTTCTTC.

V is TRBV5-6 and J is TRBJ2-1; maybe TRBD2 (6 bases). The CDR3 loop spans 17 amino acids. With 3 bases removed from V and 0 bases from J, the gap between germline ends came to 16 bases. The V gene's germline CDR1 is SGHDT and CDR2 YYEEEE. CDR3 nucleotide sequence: TGTGCCAGCAGCTCCTTACCCGGGACTCACTCCTACAATGAGCAGTTCTTC. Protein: CASSSLPGTHSYNEQFF.

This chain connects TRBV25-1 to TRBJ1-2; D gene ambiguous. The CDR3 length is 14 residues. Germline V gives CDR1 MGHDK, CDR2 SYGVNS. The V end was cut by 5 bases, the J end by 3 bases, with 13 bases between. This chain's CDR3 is CASSPYREHYGYTF. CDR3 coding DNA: TGTGCCAGCAGTCCCTACCGGGAGCACTATGGCTACACCTTC.

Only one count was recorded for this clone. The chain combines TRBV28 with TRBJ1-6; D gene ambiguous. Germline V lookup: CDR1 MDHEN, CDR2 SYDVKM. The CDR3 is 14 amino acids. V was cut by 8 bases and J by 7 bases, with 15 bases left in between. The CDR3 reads CASSWRVDNSPLHF. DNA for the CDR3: TGTGCCAGCTCTTGGCGGGTGGACAATTCACCCCTCCACTTT. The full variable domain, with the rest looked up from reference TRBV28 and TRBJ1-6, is DVKVTQSSRYLVKRTGEKVFLECVQDMDHENMFWYRQDPGLGLRLIYFSYDVKMKEKGDIPEGYSVSREKKERFSLILESASTNQTSMYLCASSWRVDNSPLHFGNGTRLTVT.

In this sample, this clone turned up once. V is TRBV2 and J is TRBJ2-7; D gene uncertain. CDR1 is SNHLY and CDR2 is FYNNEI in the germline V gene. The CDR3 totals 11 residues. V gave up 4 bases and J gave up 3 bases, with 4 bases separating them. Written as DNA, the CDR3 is TGTGCCAGCAGTGTCGTCTACGAGCAGTACTTC. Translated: CASSVVYEQYF.

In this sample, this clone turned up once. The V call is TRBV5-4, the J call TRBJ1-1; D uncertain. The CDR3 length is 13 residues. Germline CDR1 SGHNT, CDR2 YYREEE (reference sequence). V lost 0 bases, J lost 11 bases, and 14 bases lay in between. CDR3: CASSLVDGNSAFF. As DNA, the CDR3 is TGTGCCAGCAGCTTGGTAGACGGGAATTCGGCTTTCTTT.

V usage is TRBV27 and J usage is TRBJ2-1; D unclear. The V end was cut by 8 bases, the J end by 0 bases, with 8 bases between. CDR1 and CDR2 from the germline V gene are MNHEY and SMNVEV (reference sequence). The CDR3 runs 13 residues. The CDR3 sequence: CASRLSSYNEQFF. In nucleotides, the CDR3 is TGTGCCAGCCGCCTAAGCTCCTACAATGAGCAGTTCTTC.

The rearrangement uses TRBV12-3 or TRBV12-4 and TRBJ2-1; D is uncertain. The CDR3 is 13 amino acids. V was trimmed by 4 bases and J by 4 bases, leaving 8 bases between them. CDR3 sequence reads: CASSWPGYNEQFF. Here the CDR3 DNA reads TGTGCCAGCAGTTGGCCAGGTTACAATGAGCAGTTCTTC.

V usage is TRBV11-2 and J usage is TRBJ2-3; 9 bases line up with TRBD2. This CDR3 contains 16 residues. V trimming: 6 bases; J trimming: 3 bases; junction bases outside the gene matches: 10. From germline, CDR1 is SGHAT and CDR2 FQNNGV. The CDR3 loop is CASRRGIAGETDTQYF. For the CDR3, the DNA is TGTGCCAGCAGACGAGGAATAGCGGGAGAGACAGATACGCAGTATTTT. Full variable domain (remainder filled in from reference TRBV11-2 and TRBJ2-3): EAGVAQSPRYKIIEKRQSVAFWCNPISGHATLYWYQQILGQGPKLLIQFQNNGVVDDSQLPKDRFSAERLKGVDSTLKIQPAKLEDSAVYLCASRRGIAGETDTQYFGPGTRLTVL.

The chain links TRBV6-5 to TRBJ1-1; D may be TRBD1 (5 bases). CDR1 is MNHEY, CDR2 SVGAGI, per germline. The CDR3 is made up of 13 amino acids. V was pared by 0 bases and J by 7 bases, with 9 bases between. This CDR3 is CASSYSKGFEAFF. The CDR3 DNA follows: TGTGCCAGCAGTTACTCGAAGGGGTTTGAAGCTTTCTTT.

The CDR3 here is CASSHPDRDREYNEQFF. CDR3 DNA sequence: TGCGCCAGCAGTCACCCCGACCGGGACAGGGAGTACAATGAGCAGTTCTTC. The chain carries TRBV23-1 and TRBJ2-1; 9 bases are shared with TRBD1. TRBV23-1 is an open reading frame, and its role is uncertain. The junction had 10 bases not matched to a gene; V was cut back by 3 bases and J by 4 bases. The CDR3 runs to 17 residues.

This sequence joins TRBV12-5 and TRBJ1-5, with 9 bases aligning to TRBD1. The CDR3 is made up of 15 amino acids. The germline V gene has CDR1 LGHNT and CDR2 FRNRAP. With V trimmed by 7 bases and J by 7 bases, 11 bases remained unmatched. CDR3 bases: TGTGCTAGTGCTTCCGGGACAGGGTCGGGACAGCCCCAGCATTTT. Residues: CASASGTGSGQPQHF.

The CDR3 DNA is TGTGCCAGCAGCTACCCCGCGGGAGGCACCACAGATACGCAGTATTTT. It yields the protein CASSYPAGGTTDTQYF. The chain links TRBV7-6 to TRBJ2-3, with TRBD2 matching 8 bases. The J segment lost 2 bases and the V segment lost 4 bases, leaving 8 bases of the junction unmatched. CDR3 length: 16 amino acids. The germline CDR1 and CDR2 sequences are SGHVS and FNYEAQ. Based on the CDR3 plus reference TRBV7-6 and TRBJ2-3, the full variable domain is GAGVSQSPRYKVTKRGQDVALRCDPISGHVSLYWYRQALGQGPEFLTYFNYEAQQDKSGLPNDRFSAERPEGSISTLTIQRTEQRDSAMYRCASSYPAGGTTDTQYFGPGTRLTVL.

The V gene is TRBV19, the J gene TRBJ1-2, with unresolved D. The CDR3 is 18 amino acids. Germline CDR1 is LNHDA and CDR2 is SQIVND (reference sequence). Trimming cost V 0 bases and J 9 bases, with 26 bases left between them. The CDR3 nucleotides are TGTGCCAGTAGTATAGATTACCAGGTGGAAGGTGTACCGGAAAGCTACACCTTC. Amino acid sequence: CASSIDYQVEGVPESYTF.

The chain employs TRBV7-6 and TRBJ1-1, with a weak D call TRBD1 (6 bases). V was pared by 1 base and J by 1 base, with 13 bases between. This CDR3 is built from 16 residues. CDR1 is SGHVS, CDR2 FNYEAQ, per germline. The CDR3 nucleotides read TGTGCCAGCAGCTTAGAGGGGGTGCGGAGGAACACTGAAGCTTTCTTT. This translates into CASSLEGVRRNTEAFF.

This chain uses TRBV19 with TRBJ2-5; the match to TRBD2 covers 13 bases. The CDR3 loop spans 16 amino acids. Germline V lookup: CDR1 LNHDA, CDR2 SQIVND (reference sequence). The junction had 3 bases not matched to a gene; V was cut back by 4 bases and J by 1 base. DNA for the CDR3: TGTGCCAGTAGTAGGACTAGCGGGAGACTCCAAGAGACCCAGTACTTC. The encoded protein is CASSRTSGRLQETQYF.

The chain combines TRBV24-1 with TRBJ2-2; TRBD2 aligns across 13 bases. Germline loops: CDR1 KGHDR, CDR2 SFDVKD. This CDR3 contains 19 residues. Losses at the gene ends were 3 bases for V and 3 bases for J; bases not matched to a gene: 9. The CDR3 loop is CATSDPGTSGKGDTGELFF. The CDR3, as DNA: TGTGCCACCAGTGATCCCGGGACTAGCGGGAAGGGCGACACCGGGGAGCTGTTTTTT.

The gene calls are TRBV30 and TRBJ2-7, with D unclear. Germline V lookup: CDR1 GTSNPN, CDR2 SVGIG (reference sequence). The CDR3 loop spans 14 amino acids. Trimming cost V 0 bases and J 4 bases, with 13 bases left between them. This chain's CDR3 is CAWSVSLLGYEQYF. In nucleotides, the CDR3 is TGTGCCTGGAGTGTATCGCTCCTAGGATACGAGCAGTACTTC.

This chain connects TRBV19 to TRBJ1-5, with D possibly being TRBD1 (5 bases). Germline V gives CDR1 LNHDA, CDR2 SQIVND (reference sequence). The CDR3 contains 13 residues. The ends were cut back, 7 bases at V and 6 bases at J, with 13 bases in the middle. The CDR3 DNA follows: TGTGCCAGTACCTCAAGCAGGGTTCAGCCCCAGCATTTT. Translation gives CASTSSRVQPQHF.

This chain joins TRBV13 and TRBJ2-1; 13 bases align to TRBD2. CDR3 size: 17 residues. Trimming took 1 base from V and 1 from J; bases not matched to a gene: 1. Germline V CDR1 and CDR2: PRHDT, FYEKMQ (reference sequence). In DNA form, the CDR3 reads TGTGCCAGCAGCTTAGCACTAGCGGGAGGGTCCTACAATGAGCAGTTCTTC. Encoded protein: CASSLALAGGSYNEQFF. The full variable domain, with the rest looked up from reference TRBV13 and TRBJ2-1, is AAGVIQSPRHLIKEKRETATLKCYPIPRHDTVYWYQQGPGQDPQFLISFYEKMQSDKGSIPDRFSAQQFSDYHSELNMSSLELGDSALYFCASSLALAGGSYNEQFFGPGTRLTVL.

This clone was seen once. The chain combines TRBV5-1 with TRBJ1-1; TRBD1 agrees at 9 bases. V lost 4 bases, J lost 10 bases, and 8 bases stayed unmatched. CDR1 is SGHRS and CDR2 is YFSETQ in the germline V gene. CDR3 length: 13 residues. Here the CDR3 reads CASSPGQGIGAFF. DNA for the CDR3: TGCGCCAGCAGCCCGGGACAGGGTATTGGAGCTTTCTTT.

The CDR3 loop reads CASSISGRGSNEQFF. CDR3 nucleotides: TGTGCCAGTAGTATAAGCGGGAGGGGGTCCAATGAGCAGTTCTTC. The J gene is TRBJ2-1, the V gene TRBV19; TRBD2 matches at 10 bases. The CDR3 sequence is 15 residues long. CDR1 and CDR2 from the germline V gene are LNHDA and SQIVND (reference sequence). V shed 2 bases, J shed 6 bases, and the junction held 4 bases outside the gene matches.

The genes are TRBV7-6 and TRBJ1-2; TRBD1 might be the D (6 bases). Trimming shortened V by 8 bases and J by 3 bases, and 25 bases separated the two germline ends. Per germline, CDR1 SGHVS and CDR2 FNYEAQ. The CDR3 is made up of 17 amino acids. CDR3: CASAPWQGSPRDYGYTF. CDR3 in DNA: TGTGCCAGCGCGCCGTGGCAGGGGTCGCCTAGAGACTATGGCTACACCTTC. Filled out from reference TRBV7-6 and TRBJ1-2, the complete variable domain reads GAGVSQSPRYKVTKRGQDVALRCDPISGHVSLYWYRQALGQGPEFLTYFNYEAQQDKSGLPNDRFSAERPEGSISTLTIQRTEQRDSAMYRCASAPWQGSPRDYGYTFGSGTRLTVV.

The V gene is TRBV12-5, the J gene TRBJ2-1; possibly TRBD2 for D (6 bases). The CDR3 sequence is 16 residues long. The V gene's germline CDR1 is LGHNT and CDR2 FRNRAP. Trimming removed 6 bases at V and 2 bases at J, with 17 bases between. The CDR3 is CASGARSGSTYNEQFF. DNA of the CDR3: TGTGCTAGTGGCGCGCGGAGCGGGTCTACCTACAATGAGCAGTTCTTC. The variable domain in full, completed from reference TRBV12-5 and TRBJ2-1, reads DARVTQTPRHKVTEMGQEVTMRCQPILGHNTVFWYRQTMMQGLELLAYFRNRAPLDDSGMPKDRFSAEMPDATLATLKIQPSEPRDSAVYFCASGARSGSTYNEQFFGPGTRLTVL.

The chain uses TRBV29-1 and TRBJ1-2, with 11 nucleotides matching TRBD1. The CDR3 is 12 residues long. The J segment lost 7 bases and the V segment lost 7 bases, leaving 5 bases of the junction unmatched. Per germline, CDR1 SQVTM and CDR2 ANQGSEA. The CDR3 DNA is TGCAGCGCCGGACAGGGGGCGAGTGGCTACACCTTC. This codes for CSAGQGASGYTF.

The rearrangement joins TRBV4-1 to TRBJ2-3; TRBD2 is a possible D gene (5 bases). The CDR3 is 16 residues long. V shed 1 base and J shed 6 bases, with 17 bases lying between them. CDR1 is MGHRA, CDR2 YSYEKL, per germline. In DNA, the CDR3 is TGCGCCAGCAGCCAAGGAGGGATAGGAGCATCGGATACGCAGTATTTT. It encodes CASSQGGIGASDTQYF.

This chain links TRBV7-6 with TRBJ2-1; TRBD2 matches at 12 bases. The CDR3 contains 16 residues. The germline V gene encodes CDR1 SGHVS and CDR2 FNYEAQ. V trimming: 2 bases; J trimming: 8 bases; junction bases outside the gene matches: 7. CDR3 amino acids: CASSLRGTSGYYEQFF. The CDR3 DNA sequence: TGTGCCAGCAGCTTAAGGGGGACTAGCGGGTACTATGAGCAGTTCTTC.